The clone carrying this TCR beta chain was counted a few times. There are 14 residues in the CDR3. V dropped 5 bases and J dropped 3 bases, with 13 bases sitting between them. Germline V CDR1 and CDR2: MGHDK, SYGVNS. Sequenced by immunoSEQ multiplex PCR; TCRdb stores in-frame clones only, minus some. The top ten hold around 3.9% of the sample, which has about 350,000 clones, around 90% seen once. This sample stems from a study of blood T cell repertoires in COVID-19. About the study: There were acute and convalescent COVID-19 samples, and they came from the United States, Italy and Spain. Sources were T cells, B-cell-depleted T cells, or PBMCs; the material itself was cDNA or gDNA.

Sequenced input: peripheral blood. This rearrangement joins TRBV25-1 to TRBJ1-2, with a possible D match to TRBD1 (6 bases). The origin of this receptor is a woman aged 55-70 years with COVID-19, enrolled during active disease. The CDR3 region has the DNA TGTGCCAGCAGTATAAACAGGGCCGACTATGGCTACACCTTC. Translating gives CASSINRADYGYTF.